These 21 T cell receptor beta chains were sequenced from one sample in a study of stem cell transplantation in POMP-related autoinflammatory disease. The study, taken as a whole, reports: In patients with PRAID, every analyzed T-cell subset tended to show lower diversity and higher clonality. Unique TRB V-J gene pairings were limited in number in patients with PRAID.

Their antigens are not known. Profiling relied on immunoSEQ multiplex PCR, and the TCRdb table lists in-frame clones only, not all of them. The sample holds under 11,000 clones, around nine tenths seen once. Sequenced here: CD8+ T cells from PBMCs, sampled before stem cell transplantation. The receptors originated from a human donor with POMP-related autoinflammation and immune dysregulation (PRAID).

The genes are TRBV28 and TRBJ2-7; 8 bases map to TRBD2. This CDR3 is 14 amino acids long. The V and J ends lost 6 bases and 1 base, in that order; junction bases with no gene match: 5. Looked up from germline, CDR1 is MDHEN and CDR2 is SYDVKM. Here the CDR3 reads CASSPSGRSYEQYF. As DNA, the CDR3 is TGTGCCAGCAGCCCGAGCGGGAGATCCTACGAGCAGTACTTC.

V usage is TRBV27 and J usage is TRBJ2-7; TRBD1 matches at 10 bases. CDR1 is MNHEY, CDR2 SMNVEV, per germline (reference sequence). This CDR3 is 14 amino acids long. After removal of 4 bases from V and 3 bases from J, the junction contained 3 bases not matched to a gene. The chain's CDR3 is CASSSGTGDYEQYF. The DNA of the CDR3 is TGTGCCAGCAGTTCGGGGACAGGGGACTACGAGCAGTACTTC.

This sequence joins TRBV5-4 and TRBJ2-1, with TRBD2 identical over 13 bases. CDR1 and CDR2 from the germline V gene are SGHNT and YYREEE (reference sequence). V gave up 2 bases and J gave up 7 bases; unmatched junction bases: 9. This CDR3 spans 17 amino acids. DNA of the CDR3: TGTGCCAGCAGCTTAAAGGTTAGACTAGCGGGAGGAAATGAGCAGTTCTTC. Translated, it gives CASSLKVRLAGGNEQFF. Full variable domain (rest looked up from reference TRBV5-4 and TRBJ2-1): ETGVTQSPTHLIKTRGQQVTLRCSSQSGHNTVSWYQQALGQGPQFIFQYYREEENGRGNFPPRFSGLQFPNYSSELNVNALELDDSALYLCASSLKVRLAGGNEQFFGPGTRLTVL.

Here the CDR3 reads CASSLAWTGLSNEQFF. DNA for the CDR3: TGTGCCAGCAGCTTAGCCTGGACAGGGTTAAGCAATGAGCAGTTCTTC. The chain couples TRBV7-2 to TRBJ2-1; TRBD1 aligns across 8 bases. The trim removed 0 bases at V and 6 bases at J, leaving 7 bases unmatched. Germline V gives CDR1 SGHTA, CDR2 FQGNSA. The CDR3 is 16 residues long.

CDR3 sequence: CASSIDGRGLSGYTF. The CDR3 nucleotides are TGTGCCAGTAGTATAGACGGCAGGGGGCTCTCTGGCTACACCTTC. The chain carries TRBV19 and TRBJ1-2; TRBD1 aligns across 8 bases. Germline loops: CDR1 LNHDA, CDR2 SQIVND (reference sequence). The CDR3 runs to 15 residues. V lost 0 bases, J lost 7 bases, and 7 bases stayed unmatched. Full variable domain (outside the CDR3, taken from reference TRBV19 and TRBJ1-2): DGGITQSPKYLFRKEGQNVTLSCEQNLNHDAMYWYRQDPGQGLRLIYYSQIVNDFQKGDIAEGYSVSREKKESFPLTVTSAQKNPTAFYLCASSIDGRGLSGYTFGSGTRLTVV.

This chain links TRBV4-1 with TRBJ1-1, with D unresolved. This CDR3 contains 14 residues. Trimming stripped 0 bases from V and 3 bases from J, with 8 bases between. Germline-derived CDR1 and CDR2 are MGHRA and YSYEKL. Here the CDR3 reads CASSQDLSDTEAFF. The CDR3 nucleotides are TGCGCCAGCAGCCAAGATTTGTCGGACACTGAAGCTTTCTTT.

The chain employs TRBV27 and TRBJ1-5; TRBD1 is a possible D gene (5 bases). The V end was cut by 3 bases, the J end by 4 bases, with 10 bases between. Germline CDR1 reads MNHEY; CDR2 reads SMNVEV (reference sequence). The CDR3 spans 14 residues. The DNA of the CDR3 is TGTGCCAGCAGTTTGGGGGGGATGAATCAGCCCCAGCATTTT. Protein sequence: CASSLGGMNQPQHF.

The chain has TRBV6-5 and TRBJ2-1, with a possible D match to TRBD2 (7 bases). V shed 3 bases and J shed 7 bases, with 13 bases lying between them. CDR3 length: 14 amino acids. Germline V gives CDR1 MNHEY, CDR2 SVGAGI. The CDR3 nucleotides read TGTGCCAGCAGTTATGGAGGGGGGGCTAATGAGCAGTTCTTC. Its protein product is CASSYGGGANEQFF.

This rearrangement joins TRBV2 to TRBJ2-1, with D maybe TRBD2 (6 bases). V was pared by 1 base and J by 6 bases, with 22 bases between. The CDR3 runs 18 residues. Germline CDR1 and CDR2: SNHLY and FYNNEI. The DNA for the CDR3 is TGTGCCAGCAGTGAAGACGTTTCAGCGGGCCATGAATCCAATGAGCAGTTCTTC. Translating gives CASSEDVSAGHESNEQFF.

J is TRBJ2-1 and V is TRBV2; D not certain. Germline CDR1 is SNHLY and CDR2 is FYNNEI. This CDR3 spans 12 amino acids. With 2 bases removed from V and 9 bases from J, the gap between germline ends came to 8 bases. CDR3 protein: CASSEPASEQFF. In DNA, the CDR3 is TGTGCCAGCAGTGAACCTGCGTCTGAGCAGTTCTTC.

The CDR3 nucleotides read TGTGCCAGTAGTATACGGGGCGGGGCCTACGAGCAGTACTTC. Translating gives CASSIRGGAYEQYF. The chain recombines TRBV19 with TRBJ2-7; tentatively, D is TRBD2 (6 bases). The ends were cut back, 2 bases at V and 2 bases at J, with 10 bases in the middle. This CDR3 region has 14 residues. Germline CDR1 reads LNHDA; CDR2 reads SQIVND (reference sequence). Full variable domain (remainder filled in from reference TRBV19 and TRBJ2-7): DGGITQSPKYLFRKEGQNVTLSCEQNLNHDAMYWYRQDPGQGLRLIYYSQIVNDFQKGDIAEGYSVSREKKESFPLTVTSAQKNPTAFYLCASSIRGGAYEQYFGPGTRLTVT.

This chain joins TRBV13 and TRBJ1-2, with D possibly matching TRBD1 (6 bases). CDR3 size: 17 residues. Between the trimmed V and J ends, which lost 3 bases and 0 bases, there was a span of 17 bases. Germline V gene data show CDR1 as PRHDT and CDR2 as FYEKMQ (reference sequence). This CDR3 is CASSFWGALGANYGYTF. The CDR3 region has the DNA TGTGCCAGCAGCTTCTGGGGGGCGCTGGGTGCTAACTATGGCTACACCTTC. The full variable domain, rest sourced from reference TRBV13 and TRBJ1-2, is AAGVIQSPRHLIKEKRETATLKCYPIPRHDTVYWYQQGPGQDPQFLISFYEKMQSDKGSIPDRFSAQQFSDYHSELNMSSLELGDSALYFCASSFWGALGANYGYTFGSGTRLTVV.

In its sample, this clone was seen once. CDR3 in amino acids: CASSLSPGHRGQPQHF. The DNA of the CDR3 is TGTGCCAGCAGTTTATCCCCTGGACATAGGGGGCAGCCCCAGCATTTT. V is TRBV28 and J is TRBJ1-5; TRBD1 might be the D (6 bases). V shed 1 base and J shed 7 bases, with 17 bases lying between them. The CDR3 is 16 residues long. Germline lookup yields CDR1 MDHEN and CDR2 SYDVKM.

This rearrangement joins TRBV7-3 to TRBJ2-2; D possibly corresponds to TRBD1 (5 bases). The CDR3 extends over 15 amino acids. Trimming pared 5 bases from V and 6 bases from J, leaving 16 bases between. Germline assignment: CDR1 SGHTA and CDR2 FQGTGA. CDR3 region: CASSGTGASAGELFF. CDR3 in DNA: TGTGCCAGCAGCGGCACAGGTGCATCGGCCGGGGAGCTGTTTTTT.

The chain employs TRBV19 and TRBJ2-5, with TRBD2 as a possible D gene (6 bases). Germline V lookup: CDR1 LNHDA, CDR2 SQIVND (reference sequence). Trimming left V 10 bases short and J 1 base short, with 19 bases between. This CDR3 is built from 15 residues. The CDR3 nucleotides read TGTGCCACCTCAGGAGCCCGGGGGTTCCAAGAGACCCAGTACTTC. It translates to CATSGARGFQETQYF.

V is TRBV7-9 and J is TRBJ2-3; D is uncertain. V was cut by 1 base and J by 3 bases, with 2 bases left in between. The CDR3 is 12 residues long. Germline V CDR1 and CDR2: SEHNR, FQNEAQ (reference sequence). CDR3 sequence reads: CASSLGTDTQYF. The CDR3 DNA is TGTGCCAGCAGCTTAGGGACAGATACGCAGTATTTT.

The V gene is TRBV4-1, the J gene TRBJ2-3, with 10 positions matching TRBD1. V trimming: 4 bases; J trimming: 7 bases; junction bases outside the gene matches: 8. The CDR3 is 15 amino acids. In germline, CDR1 is MGHRA, CDR2 YSYEKL. CDR3 loop: CASSPLTGGKYTQYF. The DNA of the CDR3 is TGCGCCAGCAGCCCCCTGACAGGGGGCAAGTATACGCAGTATTTT.

The rearrangement joins TRBV19 to TRBJ1-1, with 8 bases identical to TRBD1. This CDR3 is built from 14 residues. From germline, CDR1 is LNHDA and CDR2 SQIVND (reference sequence). V trimming: 2 bases; J trimming: 5 bases; junction bases outside the gene matches: 4. CDR3 protein: CASSIQDRDTEAFF. The CDR3 coding sequence is TGTGCCAGTAGTATACAGGACAGGGATACTGAAGCTTTCTTT.

The genes are TRBV6-6 and TRBJ1-1, with TRBD1 matching 7 bases. With 4 bases clipped from V and 0 bases from J, the junction kept 8 bases outside the gene matches. Per germline, CDR1 MNHNY and CDR2 SVGAGI (reference sequence). The CDR3 spans 16 residues. CDR3 in DNA: TGTGCCAGCAGTTTTGGACAGGTCCTTTTGAACACTGAAGCTTTCTTT. Protein sequence: CASSFGQVLLNTEAFF.

The chain combines TRBV7-9 with TRBJ2-5, with D tentatively TRBD2 (6 bases). Germline values: CDR1 SEHNR, CDR2 FQNEAQ (reference sequence). V was cut by 5 bases and J by 10 bases, with 17 bases left in between. CDR3 length equals 13 residues. This CDR3 reads CASSPRGSGDQYF. In DNA, the CDR3 is TGTGCCAGCAGCCCCCGGGGGTCGGGAGACCAGTACTTC.

J is TRBJ2-3 and V is TRBV21-1. TRBV21-1 is a pseudogene locus. The CDR3 is made up of 20 amino acids. CDR3 sequence (DNA): TGTGCCAGCAGCTTTGTATCGGGATCAAGACAGGTTCGGCGGGAAGATACGCAGTATTTT. Amino acid sequence: CASSFVSGSRQVRREDTQYF.